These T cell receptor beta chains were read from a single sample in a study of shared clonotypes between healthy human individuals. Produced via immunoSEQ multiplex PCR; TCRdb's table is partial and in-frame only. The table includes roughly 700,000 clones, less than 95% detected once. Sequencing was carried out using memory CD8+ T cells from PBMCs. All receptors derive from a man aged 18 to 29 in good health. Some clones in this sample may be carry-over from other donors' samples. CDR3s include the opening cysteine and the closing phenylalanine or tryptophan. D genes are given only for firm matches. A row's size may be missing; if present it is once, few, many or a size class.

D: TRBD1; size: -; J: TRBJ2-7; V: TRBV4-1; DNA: TGCGCCAGCAGCCCTCGACAGGGCACCTACGAGCAGTACTTC; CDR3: CASSPRQGTYEQYF
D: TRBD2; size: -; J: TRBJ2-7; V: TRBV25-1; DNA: TGTGCCAGCAGCCTGGGACTAGCAATTTACGAGCAGTACTTC; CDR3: CASSLGLAIYEQYF
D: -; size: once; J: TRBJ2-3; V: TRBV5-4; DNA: TGTGCCAGCAGCTCTAGCCCTGGGACAGATACGCAGTATTTT; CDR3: CASSSSPGTDTQYF
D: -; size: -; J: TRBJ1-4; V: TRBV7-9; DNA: TGTGCCAGCAGCTTCGGGAGGGGAAGTGAAAAACTGTTTTTT; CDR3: CASSFGRGSEKLFF
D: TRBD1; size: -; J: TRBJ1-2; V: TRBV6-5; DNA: TGTGCCAGCAGGGCCGGGACAGCCTATGGCTACACCTTC; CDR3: CASRAGTAYGYTF
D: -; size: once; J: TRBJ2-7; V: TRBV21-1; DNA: TGTGCCAGCAGCAAAAAAATACAAGGACACCTCTCCTACGAGCAGTACTTC; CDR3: CASSKKIQGHLSYEQYF
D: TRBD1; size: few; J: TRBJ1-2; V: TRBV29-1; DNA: TGCAGCGTTTTTCAGGGGGCGAGATATGGCTACACCTTC; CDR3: CSVFQGARYGYTF
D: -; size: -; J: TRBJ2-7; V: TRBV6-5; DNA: TGTGCCAGCAGTTACTCCGTGTCCTACGAGCAGTACTTC; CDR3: CASSYSVSYEQYF
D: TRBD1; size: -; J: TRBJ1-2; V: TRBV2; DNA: TGTGCCAGCAGGGACAGGGATAACTATGGCTACACCTTC; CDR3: CASRDRDNYGYTF
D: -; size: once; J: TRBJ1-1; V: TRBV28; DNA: TGTGCCAGCAGCATGAACAGGGTATTGAACACTGAAGCTTTCTTT; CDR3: CASSMNRVLNTEAFF
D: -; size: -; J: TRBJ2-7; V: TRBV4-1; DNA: TGCGCCAGCAGCCAAGCGGAGGGGGCTTACGAGCAGTACTTC; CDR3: CASSQAEGAYEQYF
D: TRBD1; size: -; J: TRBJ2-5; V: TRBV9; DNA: TGTGCCAGCAGCGGACGACAGGGAAAAGGGGAGACCCAGTACTTC; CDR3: CASSGRQGKGETQYF
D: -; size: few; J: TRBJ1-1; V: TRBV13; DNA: TGTGCCAGCAGCAAGGGGGTGAGCGCTTTCTTT; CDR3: CASSKGVSAFF
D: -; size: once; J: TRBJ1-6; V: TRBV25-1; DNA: TGTGCCAGCAGACTTCATAATTCACCCCTCCACTTT; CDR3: CASRLHNSPLHF
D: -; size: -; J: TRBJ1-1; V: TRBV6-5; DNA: TGTGCCAGCAGTTTTCACGGCACTGAAGCTTTCTTT; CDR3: CASSFHGTEAFF
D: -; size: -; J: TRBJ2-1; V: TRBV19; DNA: TGTGCCAGTGAAGACCTTGGAGGGCATGAGCAGTTCTTC; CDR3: CASEDLGGHEQFF
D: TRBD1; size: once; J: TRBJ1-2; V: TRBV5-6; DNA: TGTGCCAGCAGCTTCTTTTACCGGGACAGCGGGTATGGCTACACCTTC; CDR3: CASSFFYRDSGYGYTF
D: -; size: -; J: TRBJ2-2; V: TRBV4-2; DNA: TGTGCCAGCAGCCAAGAAGTGGCAGTGAACACCGGGGAGCTGTTTTTT; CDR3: CASSQEVAVNTGELFF
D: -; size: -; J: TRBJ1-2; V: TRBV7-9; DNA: TGTGCCAGCAGCTTGACCCTCTGGGCGGACACCTTC; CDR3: CASSLTLWADTF
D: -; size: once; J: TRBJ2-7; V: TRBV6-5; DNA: TGTGCCAGCAGTTACAAGAGCTCCTACGAGCAGTACTTC; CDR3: CASSYKSSYEQYF
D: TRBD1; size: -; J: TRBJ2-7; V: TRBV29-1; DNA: TGCAGCGTGAGGGACAGATATTCCGAGCAGTACTTC; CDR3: CSVRDRYSEQYF
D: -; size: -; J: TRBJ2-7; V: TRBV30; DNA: TGTGCCTGGAGTGTCGGCACCGCCTACGAGCAGTACTTC; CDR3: CAWSVGTAYEQYF
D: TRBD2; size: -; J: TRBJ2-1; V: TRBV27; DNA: TGTGCCAGCAGTTTAGGGACTAGAGGAAGTGAGCAGTTCTTC; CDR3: CASSLGTRGSEQFF
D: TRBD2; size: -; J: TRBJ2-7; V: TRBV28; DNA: TGTGCCAGCAGTTTTCTAGCGGGAGGATACGAGCAGTACTTC; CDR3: CASSFLAGGYEQYF
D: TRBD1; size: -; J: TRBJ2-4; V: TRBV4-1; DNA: TGCGCCAGCAGCCTTAAGCCCTCCCGACAGGGGCTAAACATTCAGTACTTC; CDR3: CASSLKPSRQGLNIQYF
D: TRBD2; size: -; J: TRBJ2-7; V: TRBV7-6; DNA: TGTGCCAGCAGCTTAAGTATAGCGGGAGACCCTGGTGGGTACGAGCAGTACTTC; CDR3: CASSLSIAGDPGGYEQYF
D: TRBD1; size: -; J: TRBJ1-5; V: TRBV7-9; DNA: TGTGCCAGCAGCTTATGGGACAGAGGTCAGCCCCAGCATTTT; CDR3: CASSLWDRGQPQHF
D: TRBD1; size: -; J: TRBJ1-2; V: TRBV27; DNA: TGTGCCAGCAGTTCGACAGGGTGGGACTATGGCTACACCTTC; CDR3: CASSSTGWDYGYTF
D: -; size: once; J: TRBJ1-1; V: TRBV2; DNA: TGTGCCAGCAGAAAGGGGGGGCACACTGAAGCTTTCTTT; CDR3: CASRKGGHTEAFF
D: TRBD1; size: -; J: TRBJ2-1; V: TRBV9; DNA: TGTGCCAGCAGCCCTAGAGGGGGGACAGGGCACTACAATGAGCAGTTCTTC; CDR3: CASSPRGGTGHYNEQFF
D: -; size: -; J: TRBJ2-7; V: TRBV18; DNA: TGTGCCAGCTCACCACCGAGGACAGAGAGCGAGCAGTACTTC; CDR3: CASSPPRTESEQYF
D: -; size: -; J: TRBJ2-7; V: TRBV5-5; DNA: TGTGCCAGCAGCTTGGAGGCAGCTACTACCTCCTACGAGCAGTACTTC; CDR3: CASSLEAATTSYEQYF
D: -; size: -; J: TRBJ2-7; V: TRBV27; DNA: TGTGCCAGCAGTCTGGAAGGGACACCTGCCTACGAGCAGTACTTC; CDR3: CASSLEGTPAYEQYF
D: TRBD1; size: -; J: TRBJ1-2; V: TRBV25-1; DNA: TGTGCCAGCAGTGAGGACAGGGCGGGTGGTGGCTACACCTTC; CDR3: CASSEDRAGGGYTF
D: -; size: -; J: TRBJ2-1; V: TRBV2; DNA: TGTGCCAGCAGTAACCCCCTCCGTGGGAGCTCCTACAATGAGCAGTTCTTC; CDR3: CASSNPLRGSSYNEQFF
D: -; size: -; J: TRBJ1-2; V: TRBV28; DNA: TGTGCCAGCAGTTTGGTTCAGGGGACCCCCTACTATGGCTACACCTTC; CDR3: CASSLVQGTPYYGYTF
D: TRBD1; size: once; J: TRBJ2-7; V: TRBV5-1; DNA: TGCGCCAGCAGCTTTACCCGGACAGGCGACGAGCAGTACTTC; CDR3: CASSFTRTGDEQYF
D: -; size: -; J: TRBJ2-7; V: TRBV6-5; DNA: TGTGCCAGCAGTTACTCGGGGCTGTACGAGCAGTACTTC; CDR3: CASSYSGLYEQYF